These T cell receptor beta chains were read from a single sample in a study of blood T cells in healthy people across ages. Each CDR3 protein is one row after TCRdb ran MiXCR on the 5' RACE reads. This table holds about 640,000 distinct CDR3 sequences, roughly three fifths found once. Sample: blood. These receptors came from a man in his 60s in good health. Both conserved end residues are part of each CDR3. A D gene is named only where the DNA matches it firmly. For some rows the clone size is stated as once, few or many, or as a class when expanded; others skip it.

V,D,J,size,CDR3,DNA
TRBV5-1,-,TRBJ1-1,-,CASRLRQLNTEAFF,TGCGCCAGCAGACTCAGACAGTTGAACACTGAAGCTTTCTTT
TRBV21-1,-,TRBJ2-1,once,CASSKNEVGACSFEQFF,TGTGCCAGCAGCAAAAATGAAGTGGGGGCTTGTTCATTTGAGCAGTTCTTC
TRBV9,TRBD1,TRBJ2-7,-,CASSTRTGEQYF,TGTGCCAGCAGCACAAGGACAGGCGAGCAGTACTTC
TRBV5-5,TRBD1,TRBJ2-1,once,CASSTGRGTGYNEQFF,TGTGCCAGCAGCACCGGAAGGGGGACAGGATACAATGAGCAGTTCTTC
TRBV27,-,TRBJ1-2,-,CASSPNVGTNYGYTF,TGTGCCAGCAGTCCCAACGTCGGGACAAACTATGGCTACACCTTC
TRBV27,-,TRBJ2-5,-,CASSLIGTPGMETQYF,TGTGCCAGCAGTTTAATTGGGACACCAGGTATGGAGACCCAGTACTTC
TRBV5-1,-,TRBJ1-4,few,CASSLDSPNEKLFF,TGTGCCAGCAGTTTAGACAGCCCTAATGAAAAACTGTTTTTT
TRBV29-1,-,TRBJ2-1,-,CSVEDSQGRQQFF,TGCAGCGTTGAAGATAGTCAGGGGAGACAGCAGTTCTTC
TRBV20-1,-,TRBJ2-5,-,CSAREHLRVAQYF,TGCAGTGCTAGAGAGCACCTTCGAGTGGCCCAGTACTTC
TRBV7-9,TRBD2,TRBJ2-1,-,CASSLSLAGGSKFF,TGTGCCAGCAGCTTAAGTCTAGCGGGGGGTTCCAAGTTCTTC
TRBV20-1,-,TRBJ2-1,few,CSARPGNEQFF,TGCAGTGCTAGACCGGGCAATGAGCAGTTCTTC
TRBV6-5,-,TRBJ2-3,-,CASSYYRHADTQYF,TGTGCCAGCAGTTACTACAGACATGCAGATACGCAGTATTTT
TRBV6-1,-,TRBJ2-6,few,CASLRGGSSGANVLTF,TGTGCCAGCTTGAGGGGGGGCAGCTCTGGGGCCAACGTCCTGACTTTC
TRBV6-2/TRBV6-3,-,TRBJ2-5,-,CASSPWGETQYF,TGTGCCAGCAGCCCCTGGGGAGAGACCCAGTACTTC
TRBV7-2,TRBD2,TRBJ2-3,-,CASSSRPSGVTDTQYF,TGTGCCAGCAGCTCTAGGCCTAGCGGGGTGACAGATACGCAGTATTTT
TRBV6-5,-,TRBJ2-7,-,CASRVPGSYEQYF,TGTGCCAGCAGGGTACCGGGGTCCTACGAGCAGTACTTC